This TCR beta chain was identified during a study of cytomegalovirus exposure and HLA in healthy donors. The wider study: Roughly 80 million unique TCRs from HLA-typed donors made up an early data release.

V was clipped by 3 bases and J by 2 bases, with 8 bases between them. The CDR3 has 14 residues. Germline-derived CDR1 and CDR2 are LNHDA and SQIVND (reference sequence). The PCR contained 60 Vbeta and 13 Jbeta primers. Profiled with immunoSEQ multiplex PCR; TCRdb holds only in-frame clones, not every one. This sample carries about 160,000 clones, more than 60% of them seen once, and the ten largest clones take approximately 1.4%. General study findings and limits: Sequencing had likely introduced a cluster of highly shared sequence variants as an artifact. Reportedly, a later analysis found an Asian-associated ancestry cluster had fewer N-insertions than the roughly 630-donor mean.

Note on this clone: Its antigen is still unknown.

The specimen was PBMCs. This receptor was identified in a woman aged 25 to 39 in good health and CMV-seronegative. This chain connects TRBV19 to TRBJ2-1; D might be TRBD1 (6 bases). The DNA of the CDR3 is TGTGCCAGTAGTATCAGGGGACCCTACAATGAGCAGTTCTTC. As protein: CASSIRGPYNEQFF.